The next 27 T cell receptor beta chains were all read from a single sample in a study of post-analysis software for immune sequencing data. Every TCR beta cDNA library bore unique molecular identifiers. TCRdb independently ran MiXCR on the PCR reads; one entry per CDR3 protein. Among some 690,000 distinct CDR3 sequences listed, about 60% were seen once. Study-wide results and limits: Compared with controls, patients had more of about 5 TRBV segments, including TRBV5-6, TRBV5-1 and TRBV20-1.

Their antigen targets remain unknown. The sample taken for sequencing was blood. The source of these receptors is a girl aged 2 to 9 with multiple sclerosis.

In this sample, this clonotype turned up many times. The chain has TRBV21-1 and TRBJ2-1; the table calls TRBD2, which could not be checked here. TRBV21-1 is deemed a pseudogene. The CDR3 is made up of 18 amino acids. CDR3 amino acids: CASSKGGRETRRGNEQFF. For the CDR3, the DNA is TGTGCCAGCAGCAAAGGCGGCAGGGAGACGAGGAGAGGCAATGAGCAGTTCTTC.

This chain connects TRBV4-1 to TRBJ2-3; 7 positions agree with TRBD2. The V segment lost 6 bases and the J segment 1 base; nucleotides outside the gene matches: 10. This CDR3 has 16 amino acids. CDR1 is MGHRA, CDR2 YSYEKL, per germline. The CDR3 sequence is CASRAGGRGGTDTQYF. In DNA, the CDR3 is TGCGCCAGCAGGGCTGGTGGACGGGGGGGCACAGATACGCAGTATTTT.

The J gene is TRBJ1-4, the V gene TRBV7-9; 7 nucleotides agree with TRBD1. This CDR3 has 14 residues. Germline CDR1 and CDR2: SEHNR and FQNEAQ (reference sequence). V shed 5 bases, J shed 4 bases, and the junction held 4 bases outside the gene matches. The CDR3 DNA sequence: TGTGCCAGCAGCCCCGGGACAGTTAATGAAAAACTGTTTTTT. Protein sequence: CASSPGTVNEKLFF.

This clonotype was counted only a few times. The rearrangement links TRBV10-3 to TRBJ1-2, with 9 positions matching TRBD1. The V segment lost 10 bases and the J segment 3 bases; nucleotides outside the gene matches: 6. The germline gives CDR1 ENHRY, CDR2 SYGVKD. This CDR3 comprises 13 residues. The CDR3, as DNA: TGTGCCACTCGGGACAGGGAGGACTATGGCTACACCTTC. Amino acid sequence: CATRDREDYGYTF.

This clonotype was counted once. The chain recombines TRBV7-8 with TRBJ2-7; 9 bases agree with TRBD2. The J call may be faulty, since TRBJ2-5 better matches the DNA end. The CDR3 loop spans 15 amino acids. The germline V gene has CDR1 SGHVS and CDR2 FQNEAQ. The CDR3 is CASSSAGLAAETQYF. In DNA form, the CDR3 reads TGTGCCAGCAGCTCGGCGGGACTAGCCGCGGAGACCCAGTACTTC.

The chain is built from TRBV10-1 and TRBJ2-6, with D unclear. Trimming removed 7 bases from V and 2 bases from J, with 6 bases in between. The CDR3 covers 13 residues. Germline V lookup: CDR1 WNHNN, CDR2 SYGVQD (reference sequence). The CDR3 is CASMETGANVLTF. The CDR3 region has the DNA TGCGCCAGCATGGAGACTGGGGCCAACGTCCTGACTTTC.

The V gene is TRBV29-1, the J gene TRBJ2-5; D ambiguous. Trimming left V 1 base short and J 11 bases short, with 11 bases between. Germline assignment: CDR1 SQVTM and CDR2 ANQGSEA. There are 11 residues in the CDR3. CDR3 DNA sequence: TGCAGCGTTGAAGGGTACATGGAGCAGTACTTC. Residues: CSVEGYMEQYF. Supplemented by reference TRBV29-1 and TRBJ2-5, the full variable domain reads SAVISQKPSRDICQRGTSLTIQCQVDSQVTMMFWYRQQPGQSLTLIATANQGSEATYESGFVIDKFPISRPNLTFSTLTVSNMSPEDSSIYLCSVEGYMEQYFGPGTRLLVL.

This clonotype was counted between two and nine times. The chain links TRBV11-2 to TRBJ2-3; the match to TRBD2 covers 13 bases. The CDR3 is made up of 17 amino acids. Trimming removed 5 bases from V and 5 bases from J; junction bases left unmatched: 10. Per germline, CDR1 SGHAT and CDR2 FQNNGV. The CDR3 spells CASSPTSGRAMGDTQYF. CDR3 nucleotides: TGTGCCAGCAGCCCAACTAGCGGGAGGGCCATGGGAGATACGCAGTATTTT. Complete variable domain (other parts from reference TRBV11-2 and TRBJ2-3): EAGVAQSPRYKIIEKRQSVAFWCNPISGHATLYWYQQILGQGPKLLIQFQNNGVVDDSQLPKDRFSAERLKGVDSTLKIQPAKLEDSAVYLCASSPTSGRAMGDTQYFGPGTRLTVL.

This clonotype was picked up a small number of times. CDR3 residues: CSARDLETEQYF. DNA for the CDR3: TGCAGTGCTAGAGATCTCGAGACTGAGCAGTACTTC. The gene calls are TRBV20-1 and TRBJ2-5, with no clear D. V lost 0 bases and J 11 bases, leaving 13 bases between the germline ends. CDR3 length: 12 amino acids. Germline-derived CDR1 and CDR2 are DFQATT and SNEGSKA (reference sequence).

The rearrangement links TRBV14 to TRBJ2-5, with D tentatively TRBD2 (6 bases). CDR3 length: 15 amino acids. V lost 4 bases and J lost 1, with 13 bases in between. Germline V CDR1 and CDR2: SGHDN, FVKESK. The CDR3 DNA follows: TGTGCCAGCAGCCGACTAGGGGACTTCCAAGAGACCCAGTACTTC. Translation: CASSRLGDFQETQYF.

The chain links TRBV29-1 to TRBJ2-1; 8 nucleotides agree with TRBD2. J gave up 6 bases and V 4 bases, and 2 bases lay outside the gene matches. This CDR3 spans 12 amino acids. CDR1 SQVTM and CDR2 ANQGSEA come from the germline V gene. In nucleotides, the CDR3 is TGCAGCGTTGCGGGGGGGGGCAATGAGCAGTTCTTC. The encoded protein is CSVAGGGNEQFF.

This clonotype has only a few counts. The chain links TRBV29-1 to TRBJ2-7; 9 bases agree with TRBD2. The CDR3 loop spans 12 amino acids. CDR1 is SQVTM, CDR2 ANQGSEA, per germline. V shed 6 bases, J shed 7 bases, and the junction held 7 bases outside the gene matches. The CDR3 coding sequence is TGCAGCGTCAGAATAGCGGGAGATGAGCAGTACTTC. This sequence encodes CSVRIAGDEQYF.

The V gene is TRBV7-9, the J gene TRBJ2-1, with 8 bases matching TRBD1. This CDR3 is 15 amino acids long. CDR1 is SEHNR and CDR2 is FQNEAQ in the germline V gene (reference sequence). The V and J ends lost 1 base and 6 bases, in that order; junction bases with no gene match: 5. The DNA of the CDR3 is TGTGCCAGCAGCTTAGGGCGGACAGGGCGCAATGAGCAGTTCTTC. Protein sequence: CASSLGRTGRNEQFF. The full variable domain, with the rest looked up from reference TRBV7-9 and TRBJ2-1, is DTGVSQNPRHKITKRGQNVTFRCDPISEHNRLYWYRQTLGQGPEFLTYFQNEAQLEKSRLLSDRFSAERPKGSFSTLEIQRTEQGDSAMYLCASSLGRTGRNEQFFGPGTRLTVL.

This clonotype was detected only a few times. The chain combines TRBV5-6 with TRBJ2-7, with TRBD1 identical over 11 bases. V shed 3 bases and J 2 bases; nucleotides not matched to a gene: 4. Germline values: CDR1 SGHDT, CDR2 YYEEEE. The CDR3 has 15 residues. CDR3 sequence: CASSWRTGGPYEQYF. CDR3 DNA sequence: TGTGCCAGCAGCTGGAGGACAGGGGGCCCCTACGAGCAGTACTTC.

The gene calls are TRBV7-8 and TRBJ2-7; 16 nucleotides agree with TRBD2. The ends lost 5 bases at V and 3 bases at J; junction bases unmatched: 4. The length of the CDR3 is 16 residues. Germline CDR1 SGHVS, CDR2 FQNEAQ. CDR3 DNA sequence: TGTGCCAGCAGCGAGGGACTAGCGGGGGGGAACTACGAGCAGTACTTC. Its protein product is CASSEGLAGGNYEQYF.

The rearrangement joins TRBV12-3 or TRBV12-4 to TRBJ2-1; 10 bases map to TRBD2. The V gene end was trimmed by 3 bases and the J gene end by 5 bases; junction bases not matched to a gene: 1. The CDR3 length is 14 residues. The CDR3 DNA is TGTGCCAGCAGTTTTCTAGCGGGAGACAATGAGCAGTTCTTC. This encodes CASSFLAGDNEQFF.

This clonotype has just a few counts. The chain links TRBV28 to TRBJ2-4; 7 bases fit TRBD1. V was pared by 5 bases and J by 0 bases, with 13 bases of the junction left unmatched. The CDR3 has 18 amino acids. The germline CDR1 and CDR2 sequences are MDHEN and SYDVKM. CDR3 coding DNA: TGTGCCAGCAGTCCCCGAGGGGGACAGATGCTAGCCAAAAACATTCAGTACTTC. This translates into CASSPRGGQMLAKNIQYF.

The chain links TRBV24-1 to TRBJ1-5; D uncertain. The CDR3 sequence is 13 residues long. V was cut by 9 bases and J by 3 bases, with 11 bases left in between. The V gene's germline CDR1 is KGHDR and CDR2 SFDVKD. CDR3 amino acids: CATARSSNQPQHF. The CDR3 bases are TGTGCCACCGCCCGATCCTCCAATCAGCCCCAGCATTTT.

The chain joins TRBV6-1 to TRBJ2-5, with 9 bases matching TRBD1. CDR3 length: 15 amino acids. CDR1 is MNHNS and CDR2 is SASEGT in the germline V gene. The V segment lost 6 bases and the J segment 4 bases; nucleotides outside the gene matches: 9. This CDR3 is CASRARDRVTETQYF. The CDR3 DNA reads as TGTGCCAGCAGGGCAAGGGACAGGGTGACAGAGACCCAGTACTTC.

This clonotype was seen more than once but under ten times. V and J are TRBV11-2 and TRBJ2-5, with a possible D match to TRBD2 (5 bases). CDR3 size: 14 residues. Germline assignment: CDR1 SGHAT and CDR2 FQNNGV. V dropped 5 bases and J dropped 1 base, with 11 bases sitting between them. CDR3 sequence: CASSPGSFQETQYF. The CDR3 nucleotides read TGTGCCAGCAGCCCGGGGTCGTTCCAAGAGACCCAGTACTTC.

This clonotype showed up just a few times. The chain has TRBV6-2 or TRBV6-3 and TRBJ1-2; D unclear. In germline, CDR1 is MNHEY, CDR2 SVGEGT. Trimming removed 5 bases from V and 8 bases from J, with 9 bases in between. The CDR3 covers 11 residues. This CDR3 is CASSRGEGYTF. CDR3 nucleotide sequence: TGTGCCAGCAGTCGCGGGGAAGGCTACACCTTC.

This clonotype was counted between two and nine times. The gene calls are TRBV20-1 and TRBJ2-1; D might be TRBD2 (5 bases). CDR3 length: 14 residues. The V end lost 5 bases, the J end lost 1 base, and 12 bases lay between the germline ends. The germline V gene encodes CDR1 DFQATT and CDR2 SNEGSKA (reference sequence). Written as DNA, the CDR3 is TGCAGTGCTCCCGGACTTTCGTCCTACAATGAGCAGTTCTTC. Protein: CSAPGLSSYNEQFF.

This clonotype has a handful of counts. V is TRBV7-9 and J is TRBJ2-1; 11 bases match TRBD2. Germline CDR1 SEHNR, CDR2 FQNEAQ (reference sequence). This CDR3 has 15 amino acids. V dropped 1 base and J dropped 7; count of bases not matched to a gene: 3. The CDR3 protein is CASSLVSGRENEQFF. The CDR3 coding sequence is TGTGCCAGCAGCTTAGTTAGCGGGAGGGAAAATGAGCAGTTCTTC.

The V call is TRBV5-5, the J call TRBJ2-5; TRBD1 agrees at 12 bases. The V gene's germline CDR1 is SGHKS and CDR2 YYEKEE (reference sequence). V was pared by 4 bases and J by 5 bases, with 6 bases of the junction left unmatched. CDR3 size: 15 residues. The CDR3 DNA follows: TGTGCCAGCAGCGACGGGACAGGGGGCTTGGAGACCCAGTACTTC. Translating it yields CASSDGTGGLETQYF.

V gene TRBV5-1 combines with J gene TRBJ2-1, with TRBD1 matching 10 bases. This CDR3 region has 13 residues. Losses at the gene ends were 4 bases for V and 7 bases for J; bases not matched to a gene: 2. Germline V gives CDR1 SGHRS, CDR2 YFSETQ. CDR3 DNA sequence: TGCGCCAGCAGCAAGGACAGGGGGAATGAGCAGTTCTTC. Amino acid sequence: CASSKDRGNEQFF.

V and J are TRBV6-6 and TRBJ1-4; no firm D call. With 0 bases removed from V and 11 bases from J, the gap between germline ends came to 10 bases. The CDR3 spans 13 residues. Germline assignment: CDR1 MNHNY and CDR2 SVGAGI (reference sequence). The CDR3 spells CASSYSDRRKLFF. The CDR3 nucleotides read TGTGCCAGCAGTTACTCGGACCGGAGGAAACTGTTTTTT.

This rearrangement joins TRBV6-6 to TRBJ2-1, with D possibly matching TRBD1 (5 bases). There are 12 residues in the CDR3. The ends were cut back, 5 bases at V and 10 bases at J, with 12 bases in the middle. Germline V gene data show CDR1 as MNHNY and CDR2 as SVGAGI (reference sequence). The DNA of the CDR3 is TGTGCCAGCAGTGACACCAGGGTGGAGCAGTTCTTC. Translating it yields CASSDTRVEQFF.